The clone carrying this T cell receptor (beta chain) occurred a few times. The entirety of the isolated RNA underwent reverse transcription, so expressed TCRB transcripts were sequenced. TCRdb's copy holds only in-frame clones and misses some; the assay was immunoSEQ multiplex PCR. The table has 860,000 or so clones, roughly a sixth seen once. This sample stems from a study of beta chain features in type 1 diabetes. About the study: Examination covered some 99,000,000 sorted cells spanning all samples.

Sorting gave populations that all exceeded 95% purity. J was trimmed by 6 bases and V by 5 bases; bases with no gene match: 13. The germline gives CDR1 SGHTA, CDR2 FQGNSA. This CDR3 contains 17 residues. The sequence was obtained from a woman younger than 35 in good health. The sequencing input was naive CD4+ T cells from blood. The chain is built from TRBV7-2 and TRBJ2-3; 11 bases fit TRBD2. CDR3 in DNA: TGTGCCAGCAGCCCCTACCTTAGCGGGAGGGCCCCGGATACGCAGTATTTT. It encodes CASSPYLSGRAPDTQYF.